Listed here are 13 T cell receptor beta chains from one sample, sequenced in a study of T cell responses to AZD1222 COVID-19 vaccine. Some clones are missing from TCRdb's copy, which holds only in-frame ones; the method was immunoSEQ multiplex PCR. The data show roughly 120,000 clones, with around 90% seen just once and 4% to 5% held by the top ten. This material consisted of peripheral blood, taken 28 days after the second dose of the MenACWY control vaccine. Every receptor here comes from an adult who received the MenACWY meningococcal vaccine as a control.

This sequence joins TRBV29-1 and TRBJ1-2; possibly TRBD1 for D (5 bases). The CDR3 contains 14 residues. Germline-derived CDR1 and CDR2 are SQVTM and ANQGSEA. The V and J ends lost 6 bases and 6 bases respectively, with 20 bases between them. The CDR3 region has the DNA TGCAGCGTGGGGGACCTGGGACCCACGGATGGCTACACCTTC. Its protein is CSVGDLGPTDGYTF.

This clone was seen just once. The rearrangement links TRBV19 to TRBJ2-6; 8 bases map to TRBD1. Germline CDR1 is LNHDA and CDR2 is SQIVND (reference sequence). There are 14 residues in the CDR3. The ends lost 11 bases at V and 4 bases at J; junction bases unmatched: 7. CDR3 region: CAATGETGANVLTF. The CDR3 DNA follows: TGTGCCGCGACAGGGGAAACGGGGGCCAACGTCCTGACTTTC.

With regard to this clone: One end of the junction varies from germline; a read error may be responsible. The chain carries TRBV5-5 and TRBJ1-6; 10 bases agree with TRBD1. The CDR3 totals 19 residues. Germline CDR1 reads SGHKS; CDR2 reads YYEKEE (reference sequence). The chain's CDR3 is CASSLGGTGASSYNSPPHF. CDR3 in DNA: TGTGCCAGCAGCTTGGGCGGGACAGGGGCTAGCTCCTATAATTCACCCCCCCACTTT. Full variable domain (outside the CDR3, taken from reference TRBV5-5 and TRBJ1-6): DAGVTQSPTHLIKTRGQQVTLRCSPISGHKSVSWYQQVLGQGPQFIFQYYEKEERGRGNFPDRFSARQFPNYSSELNVNALLLGDSALYLCASSLGGTGASSYNSPPHFGNGTRLTVT.

This clone was counted a single time. This sequence joins TRBV30 and TRBJ1-4; 7 bases align to TRBD1. This CDR3 comprises 14 residues. Trimming at V came to 2 bases and at J to 4 bases, leaving 4 bases not matched to a gene. Germline V CDR1 and CDR2: GTSNPN, SVGIG (reference sequence). CDR3 loop: CAWSLGQRNEKLFF. The DNA of the CDR3 is TGTGCCTGGAGTTTGGGACAGCGTAATGAAAAACTGTTTTTT. The complete variable domain, with remaining parts taken from reference TRBV30 and TRBJ1-4, reads SQTIHQWPATLVQPVGSPLSLECTVEGTSNPNLYWYRQAAGRGLQLLFYSVGIGQISSEVPQNLSASRPQDRQFILSSKKLLLSDSGFYLCAWSLGQRNEKLFFGSGTQLSVL.

The V call is TRBV9, the J call TRBJ1-3; D may be TRBD1 (5 bases). V was clipped by 0 bases and J by 8 bases, with 21 bases between them. The CDR3 length is 17 residues. Germline-derived CDR1 and CDR2 are SGDLS and YYNGEE. The CDR3 protein is CASSVATTEPAMDTIYF. The CDR3 DNA reads TGTGCCAGCAGCGTAGCTACGACAGAGCCTGCTATGGACACCATATATTTT.

This chain connects TRBV5-5 to TRBJ1-5, with D perhaps matching TRBD1 (6 bases). The V and J ends lost 3 bases and 1 base respectively, with 11 bases between them. The CDR3 totals 15 residues. Germline V gene lookup returns CDR1 SGHKS and CDR2 YYEKEE (reference sequence). In DNA form, the CDR3 reads TGTGCCAGCAGCTATTACCAGGGGAGCAATCAGCCCCAGCATTTT. It encodes CASSYYQGSNQPQHF.

This sequence joins TRBV10-3 and TRBJ1-5, with D unclear. Trimming pared 4 bases from V and 4 bases from J, leaving 20 bases between. Germline V gene data show CDR1 as ENHRY and CDR2 as SYGVKD. There are 17 residues in the CDR3. The CDR3 protein is CAISGASVGPRNQPQHF. DNA of the CDR3: TGTGCCATCAGTGGGGCCAGCGTAGGTCCTAGAAATCAGCCCCAGCATTTT.

This rearrangement joins TRBV5-6 to TRBJ1-2, with D possibly TRBD1 on 5 matching bases. Deletions cut 5 bases from V and 0 bases from J, with 14 bases between. This CDR3 has 15 residues. Germline values: CDR1 SGHDT, CDR2 YYEEEE. CDR3 sequence (DNA): TGTGCCAGCAGTTGGGACGGACCACCTAACTATGGCTACACCTTC. This gives the protein CASSWDGPPNYGYTF. The full variable domain, with the rest looked up from reference TRBV5-6 and TRBJ1-2, is DAGVTQSPTHLIKTRGQQVTLRCSPKSGHDTVSWYQQALGQGPQFIFQYYEEEERQRGNFPDRFSGHQFPNYSSELNVNALLLGDSALYLCASSWDGPPNYGYTFGSGTRLTVV.

The genes are TRBV19 and TRBJ1-6; D unclear. This CDR3 region has 15 residues. The V and J ends lost 10 bases and 2 bases respectively, with 15 bases between them. The germline V gene has CDR1 LNHDA and CDR2 SQIVND (reference sequence). The CDR3 nucleotides read TGTGCCACCTCCACGGTGGATGCCTATAATTCACCCCTCCACTTT. This codes for CATSTVDAYNSPLHF.

This clone appeared a single time. The J gene is TRBJ1-2, the V gene TRBV5-6; perhaps TRBD1 as D (6 bases). Per germline, CDR1 SGHDT and CDR2 YYEEEE. The CDR3 contains 16 residues. V lost 3 bases to trimming and J lost 6 bases, with 21 bases between them. The CDR3 nucleotides are TGTGCCAGCAGCTCGCACACCGGGACATACGTAAATGGCTACACCTTC. Translating it yields CASSSHTGTYVNGYTF.

In its sample, this clone was seen once. The chain recombines TRBV19 with TRBJ1-5, with no clear D. The CDR3 runs 14 residues. From germline, CDR1 is LNHDA and CDR2 SQIVND (reference sequence). V was trimmed by 1 base and J by 5 bases, leaving 9 bases between them. The CDR3 region is CASSIATSYQPQHF. The CDR3 region has the DNA TGTGCCAGTAGTATAGCGACCTCCTATCAGCCCCAGCATTTT. Full variable domain (outside the CDR3, taken from reference TRBV19 and TRBJ1-5): DGGITQSPKYLFRKEGQNVTLSCEQNLNHDAMYWYRQDPGQGLRLIYYSQIVNDFQKGDIAEGYSVSREKKESFPLTVTSAQKNPTAFYLCASSIATSYQPQHFGDGTRLSIL.

This chain links TRBV9 with TRBJ2-7; 9 bases line up with TRBD2. Germline CDR1 and CDR2: SGDLS and YYNGEE. V lost 4 bases to trimming and J lost 4 bases; unmatched junction nucleotides: 6. The CDR3 is 14 residues long. For the CDR3, the DNA is TGTGCCAGCAGCCCGACTAGCGGTAAATACGAGCAGTACTTC. It specifies CASSPTSGKYEQYF.

This clone has only one observation. The rearrangement uses TRBV7-9 and TRBJ1-6; TRBD1 agrees at 7 bases. V was clipped by 3 bases and J by 6 bases; unmatched bases: 11. CDR1 is SEHNR and CDR2 is FQNEAQ in the germline V gene (reference sequence). This CDR3 has 17 residues. CDR3 nucleotide sequence: TGTGCCAGCAGCTTTCGAGGGGGCCAGGGGTCTAATTCACCCCTCCACTTT. Residues: CASSFRGGQGSNSPLHF.